Presented here are 21 T cell receptor beta chains from one specimen sequenced in a study of metastatic and nonmetastatic thyroid tumors. TCRdb reassembled clones from the PCR reads with MiXCR. The table lists 15,000 or so clones, around 23% of them singletons. Treatment of any kind had been given to no patient before thyroid surgery. The sample consisted of tumor tissue. These receptors all come from a female donor with papillary thyroid cancer or a benign thyroid nodule (not recorded which). Some clones in this sample may be carry-over from other donors' samples.

By share, this clone ranks as medium-sized (0.01 to 0.1%). Within the sample, other DNA sequences also encode this same CDR3. The V call is TRBV6-5, the J call TRBJ2-5; D not resolved. This CDR3 is built from 13 residues. Trimming took 0 bases from V and 5 from J, leaving 7 bases between them. Germline V gene data show CDR1 as MNHEY and CDR2 as SVGAGI. The CDR3 DNA follows: TGTGCCAGCAGTTACTCCGGATGGGAGACCCAGTACTTC. Protein: CASSYSGWETQYF.

The table lists this clone with many counts. The chain combines TRBV5-5 with TRBJ2-7; D gene ambiguous. The germline gives CDR1 SGHKS, CDR2 YYEKEE (reference sequence). This CDR3 contains 14 residues. V was cut by 4 bases and J by 6 bases, with 17 bases left in between. This CDR3 reads CASSLAGGIREQYF. Here the CDR3 DNA reads TGTGCCAGCAGCCTTGCTGGTGGGATCCGCGAGCAGTACTTC.

In its sample, this clone was seen many times. The chain uses TRBV20-1 and TRBJ2-1; D gene ambiguous. The germline gives CDR1 DFQATT, CDR2 SNEGSKA (reference sequence). The CDR3 runs to 15 residues. V was shortened by 0 bases and J by 9 bases, with 18 bases between the two germline ends. The CDR3 spells CSARDLLGFMGEQFF. The CDR3 DNA reads TGCAGTGCTAGAGATCTCCTAGGTTTCATGGGTGAGCAGTTCTTC.

The chain has TRBV28 and TRBJ1-2, with D unresolved. The V end was cut by 11 bases, the J end by 1 base, with 14 bases between. The CDR3 is 13 amino acids. Germline-derived CDR1 and CDR2 are MDHEN and SYDVKM. The CDR3 nucleotides read TGTGCCGGAAGTTTAGGGTTTAACTATGGCTACACCTTC. This gives the protein CAGSLGFNYGYTF.

This chain joins TRBV3-1 and TRBJ1-2; possibly TRBD1 for D (6 bases). The germline V gene has CDR1 LGHDT and CDR2 YNNKEL (reference sequence). This CDR3 has 15 residues. The V gene lost 3 bases and the J gene lost 4 bases, with 15 bases spanning the gap. Written as DNA, the CDR3 is TGTGCCAGCAGCCAGCCGGGGAGGACAGTCTATGGCTACACCTTC. Protein product: CASSQPGRTVYGYTF. Together with reference TRBV3-1 and TRBJ1-2, the CDR3 gives the full variable domain: DTAVSQTPKYLVTQMGNDKSIKCEQNLGHDTMYWYKQDSKKFLKIMFSYNNKELIINETVPNRFSPKSPDKAHLNLHINSLELGDSAVYFCASSQPGRTVYGYTFGSGTRLTVV.

In this sample, this clone is medium-sized. The rearrangement uses TRBV6-1 and TRBJ2-7, with 7 bases matching TRBD1. CDR1 MNHNS and CDR2 SASEGT come from the germline V gene. The CDR3 spans 14 residues. The V segment lost 6 bases and the J segment 2 bases; nucleotides outside the gene matches: 7. The CDR3 is CASSYRGKTYEQYF. The CDR3 DNA sequence: TGTGCCAGCAGCTACAGGGGCAAGACCTACGAGCAGTACTTC.

This clone has more than one count but fewer than ten. The V call is TRBV6-1, the J call TRBJ2-3; D is possibly TRBD2 (5 bases). V gave up 6 bases and J gave up 4 bases, with 17 bases separating them. This CDR3 region has 15 residues. Per the germline V gene, CDR1 is MNHNS and CDR2 is SASEGT. CDR3 residues: CASSSGLAWADTQYF. CDR3 coding DNA: TGTGCCAGCAGCTCTGGACTGGCTTGGGCAGATACGCAGTATTTT.

By sample share, this clone is medium-sized. This chain uses TRBV7-2 with TRBJ2-3, with 12 bases fitting TRBD2. CDR1 is SGHTA and CDR2 is FQGNSA in the germline V gene. V dropped 3 bases and J dropped 1; count of bases not matched to a gene: 11. This CDR3 has 19 residues. CDR3: CASSFRTSGTTVGTDTQYF. CDR3 in DNA: TGTGCCAGCAGCTTTCGGACTAGCGGGACTACGGTTGGCACAGATACGCAGTATTTT.

This clone was recorded many times. J is TRBJ1-4 and V is TRBV19, with D uncertain. Trimming removed 6 bases from V and 4 bases from J, with 9 bases in between. Germline loops: CDR1 LNHDA, CDR2 SQIVND (reference sequence). The CDR3 is 13 amino acids. The chain's CDR3 is CASSQVDNEKLFF. CDR3 in DNA: TGTGCCAGTAGCCAAGTGGATAATGAAAAACTGTTTTTT.

The rearrangement uses TRBV6-2 or TRBV6-3 and TRBJ2-1, with 12 nucleotides matching TRBD2. V lost 1 base and J lost 7; bases outside the gene matches: 14. This CDR3 region has 19 residues. Germline CDR1 and CDR2: MNHEY and SVGEGT. The CDR3: CASSYLARLAGVSENEQFF. The CDR3 nucleotides read TGTGCCAGCAGTTACTTAGCTAGACTAGCGGGAGTTTCGGAGAATGAGCAGTTCTTC.

This clone has at least ten counts. The J gene is TRBJ1-3, the V gene TRBV6-6; TRBD1 might be the D (5 bases). Germline V CDR1 and CDR2: MNHNY, SVGAGI (reference sequence). Trimming removed 0 bases from V and 3 bases from J, with 21 bases in between. The CDR3 spans 19 residues. CDR3 DNA sequence: TGTGCCAGCAGTTACTCGGGACCCGACCTGGGGAGAGGTGGAAACACCATATATTTT. As protein: CASSYSGPDLGRGGNTIYF.

This clone came up many times. The V and J genes are TRBV10-3 and TRBJ2-7; tentative D call: TRBD2 (5 bases). CDR1 is ENHRY and CDR2 is SYGVKD in the germline V gene. Trimming stripped 2 bases from V and 2 bases from J, with 19 bases between. The CDR3 runs 17 residues. CDR3 region: CAISEIAVASRPYEQYF. In DNA, the CDR3 is TGTGCCATCAGTGAGATAGCCGTGGCTAGCAGACCCTACGAGCAGTACTTC.

This clone is medium-sized. The V call is TRBV28, the J call TRBJ1-2; the D gene is possibly TRBD1 (6 bases). V lost 6 bases, J lost 2 bases, and 13 bases lay in between. CDR1 is MDHEN and CDR2 is SYDVKM in the germline V gene. The CDR3 loop spans 14 amino acids. The CDR3 sequence is CASRPGGRNYGYTF. CDR3 coding DNA: TGTGCCAGCAGACCTGGGGGGCGGAACTATGGCTACACCTTC.

This clone turned up a few times. One end of the junction is discordant with germline, which a read error may explain. V usage is TRBV6-1 and J usage is TRBJ2-1; 7 nucleotides line up with TRBD2. Germline CDR1 reads MNHNS; CDR2 reads SASEGT. CDR3 length: 14 residues. CDR3 protein: CASIEAWGGIEQFF. CDR3 bases: TGTGCCAGCATTGAAGCTTGGGGGGGTATTGAGCAGTTCTTC.

CDR3 residues: CASSLRGARAYEQYF. The CDR3 DNA reads as TGTGCCAGCAGCTTACGGGGGGCGAGGGCCTACGAGCAGTACTTC. The V call is TRBV11-3, the J call TRBJ2-7; TRBD2 is a possible D gene (7 bases). V lost 2 bases to trimming and J lost 2 bases, with 13 bases between them. There are 15 residues in the CDR3. Germline CDR1 is SGHNT and CDR2 is YENEEA. The full variable domain, completed using reference TRBV11-3 and TRBJ2-7, is EAGVVQSPRYKIIEKKQPVAFWCNPISGHNTLYWYLQNLGQGPELLIRYENEEAVDDSQLPKDRFSAERLKGVDSTLKIQPAELGDSAVYLCASSLRGARAYEQYFGPGTRLTVT.

Concerning this clone: This sample also contains other DNA sequences that code for the same CDR3. This chain joins TRBV10-3 and TRBJ1-5, with D maybe TRBD1 (5 bases). The germline V gene has CDR1 ENHRY and CDR2 SYGVKD. The CDR3 consists of 14 residues. The germline V and J ends were trimmed by 8 bases and 0 bases, with 11 bases remaining between them. CDR3: CAIGTGDSNQPQHF. The CDR3, as DNA: TGTGCCATCGGGACGGGGGATAGCAATCAGCCCCAGCATTTT.

The table lists this clone with a few counts. Since a much larger clone is just one base distant, this may be a read error. The chain combines TRBV20-1 with TRBJ2-1; 11 nucleotides align to TRBD2. The CDR3 extends over 15 amino acids. J lost 7 bases, V lost 5 bases, and 10 bases had no gene match. The V gene's germline CDR1 is DFQATT and CDR2 SNEGSKA (reference sequence). CDR3 in DNA: TGCAGTGCTCTGCGACTAGCGGGATGGCCTAATGAGCAGTTCTTC. It codes for CSALRLAGWPNEQFF.

Concerning this clone: A much bigger clone sits one base away, suggesting this may be a read error. Other DNA sequences of this sample code for an identical CDR3. The DNA of the CDR3 is TGCGCCAGCAGGCCCGACCCCCATACAGAGACCCAGTACTTC. Amino acid sequence: CASRPDPHTETQYF. V is TRBV5-1 and J is TRBJ2-5; D is uncertain. CDR1 is SGHRS and CDR2 is YFSETQ in the germline V gene. CDR3 size: 14 residues. The germline V and J ends were trimmed by 5 bases and 4 bases, with 15 bases remaining between them. Filled out from reference TRBV5-1 and TRBJ2-5, the complete variable domain reads KAGVTQTPRYLIKTRGQQVTLSCSPISGHRSVSWYQQTPGQGLQFLFEYFSETQRNKGNFPGRFSGRQFSNSRSEMNVSTLELGDSALYLCASRPDPHTETQYFGPGTRLLVL.

This clone occurred a few times. This chain uses TRBV7-8 with TRBJ1-2, with 7 bases matching TRBD1. The CDR3 covers 14 residues. V gave up 2 bases and J gave up 2 bases; unmatched junction bases: 2. Germline V gene sequence: CDR1 SGHVS, CDR2 FQNEAQ. CDR3 region: CASSLTGANYGYTF. The CDR3 nucleotides are TGTGCCAGCAGCTTAACAGGGGCCAACTATGGCTACACCTTC. The full variable domain, in which reference TRBV7-8 and TRBJ1-2 provide the parts outside the CDR3, is GAGVSQSPRYKVAKRGQDVALRCDPISGHVSLFWYQQALGQGPEFLTYFQNEAQLDKSGLPSDRFFAERPEGSVSTLKIQRTQQEDSAVYLCASSLTGANYGYTFGSGTRLTVV.

This clone was seen only a few times. J is TRBJ2-7 and V is TRBV6-1, with TRBD2 identical over 10 bases. J lost 7 bases, V lost 3 bases, and 12 bases had no gene match. This CDR3 region has 16 residues. Germline V gene data show CDR1 as MNHNS and CDR2 as SASEGT. The CDR3 nucleotides are TGTGCCAGCAGTGATCGGGGGCGGCTAGCGGGAGATGAGCAGTACTTC. As protein: CASSDRGRLAGDEQYF.

In this sample, this clone turned up once. This may arise from a read error, as a much more abundant clone is one base away. The chain recombines TRBV18 with TRBJ1-1; 11 nucleotides match TRBD1. This CDR3 is 15 amino acids long. Germline V gives CDR1 KGHSH, CDR2 LQKENI. CDR3 DNA: TGTGCCATCTCAACACGGGGACAGGGGGACACTGAAGCTTTCTTT. Its translation is CAISTRGQGDTEAFF.